These 24 T cell receptor beta chains originate from one sample sequenced in a study of blood T cell repertoires in COVID-19. Sequencing used immunoSEQ multiplex PCR; TCRdb keeps in-frame clones, though not all of them. The repertoire includes 250,000 to 350,000 clones, 84% of them detected once, and more than 1.2% sits in the top ten. Sequenced material: peripheral blood. The receptors shown here come from a human donor with COVID-19, enrolled during active disease. The donor label of this sample is uncertain.

This rearrangement joins TRBV7-3 to TRBJ2-2; a possible D gene is TRBD2 (6 bases). Looked up from germline, CDR1 is SGHTA and CDR2 is FQGTGA. Trimming took 4 bases from V and 1 from J, leaving 13 bases between them. The CDR3 length is 16 residues. The CDR3 nucleotides read TGTGCCAGCAGCTCCCGGGTTAGCGGGAACACCGGGGAGCTGTTTTTT. Amino acid sequence: CASSSRVSGNTGELFF. The whole variable domain, remainder taken from reference TRBV7-3 and TRBJ2-2, is GAGVSQTPSNKVTEKGKYVELRCDPISGHTALYWYRQSLGQGPEFLIYFQGTGAADDSGLPNDRFFAVRPEGSVSTLKIQRTERGDSAVYLCASSSRVSGNTGELFFGEGSRLTVL.

A single count supports this clone. The chain recombines TRBV7-9 with TRBJ1-5; no firm D call. Trimming stripped 5 bases from V and 3 bases from J, with 8 bases between. Germline V gene data show CDR1 as SEHNR and CDR2 as FQNEAQ (reference sequence). The CDR3 consists of 13 residues. The CDR3 region is CASSGLINQPQHF. The CDR3 DNA is TGTGCCAGCAGCGGACTGATCAATCAGCCCCAGCATTTT.

J is TRBJ2-2 and V is TRBV24-1; 7 bases match TRBD1. The CDR3 is 14 residues long. Germline CDR1 KGHDR, CDR2 SFDVKD. The V and J ends lost 6 bases and 2 bases, in that order; junction bases with no gene match: 2. CDR3 bases: TGTGCCACCAGTAGACAGGGAAACACCGGGGAGCTGTTTTTT. Encoded protein: CATSRQGNTGELFF.

This chain joins TRBV5-1 and TRBJ1-4, with D possibly TRBD1 on 6 matching bases. The V and J ends lost 0 bases and 5 bases respectively, with 8 bases between them. The germline gives CDR1 SGHRS, CDR2 YFSETQ. The CDR3 contains 14 residues. The CDR3 coding sequence is TGCGCCAGCAGCTTGGGACAGGTCAATGAAAAACTGTTTTTT. Protein product: CASSLGQVNEKLFF.

The gene calls are TRBV28 and TRBJ1-3, with a possible D match to TRBD1 (6 bases). Germline CDR1 MDHEN, CDR2 SYDVKM. The CDR3 spans 15 residues. V was shortened by 3 bases and J by 0 bases, with 9 bases between the two germline ends. CDR3 in amino acids: CASSFGQPSGNTIYF. Written as DNA, the CDR3 is TGTGCCAGCAGTTTTGGACAGCCCTCTGGAAACACCATATATTTT.

The rearrangement uses TRBV10-2 and TRBJ2-3; no clear D gene. CDR3 size: 12 residues. Between the trimmed V and J ends, which lost 8 bases and 6 bases, there was a span of 12 bases. CDR1 and CDR2 from the germline V gene are WSHSY and SAAADI. CDR3 in DNA: TGCGCCAGCGGCGGCGAAGCCGATACGCAGTATTTT. It encodes CASGGEADTQYF.

J is TRBJ1-1 and V is TRBV19; weak D call: TRBD1 (6 bases). The CDR3 is 14 amino acids. Germline V gives CDR1 LNHDA, CDR2 SQIVND (reference sequence). V shed 2 bases and J shed 3 bases, with 10 bases lying between them. In DNA, the CDR3 is TGTGCCAGTAGTATACGGGGGGCGGACACTGAAGCTTTCTTT. Amino acid sequence: CASSIRGADTEAFF.

This clone came up once. The chain links TRBV12-3 or TRBV12-4 to TRBJ2-5, with 7 bases lining up with TRBD1. The CDR3 has 13 amino acids. The V segment lost 5 bases and the J segment 3 bases; nucleotides outside the gene matches: 3. The CDR3 is CASSAGTEETQYF. CDR3 DNA: TGTGCCAGCAGTGCCGGGACAGAAGAGACCCAGTACTTC.

This clone has only a few counts. J is TRBJ2-2 and V is TRBV7-8, with 7 nucleotides matching TRBD1. CDR3 size: 15 residues. The junction had 7 bases not matched to a gene; V was cut back by 5 bases and J by 4 bases. Germline lookup yields CDR1 SGHVS and CDR2 FQNEAQ. The CDR3 reads CASSLDRPPTGELFF. Here the CDR3 DNA reads TGTGCCAGCAGCCTGGACAGGCCGCCCACCGGGGAGCTGTTTTTT.

This chain connects TRBV27 to TRBJ1-2, with D tentatively TRBD1 (5 bases). Germline V gives CDR1 MNHEY, CDR2 SMNVEV (reference sequence). V was clipped by 0 bases and J by 1 base, with 15 bases between them. The CDR3 is made up of 17 amino acids. The CDR3 protein is CASSLSIGQGVNYGYTF. The CDR3 bases are TGTGCCAGCAGTTTATCGATCGGCCAGGGCGTTAACTATGGCTACACCTTC.

V and J are TRBV5-8 and TRBJ2-7; maybe TRBD2 (6 bases). CDR1 and CDR2 from the germline V gene are SGHTS and YDEGEE. V gave up 5 bases and J gave up 11 bases, with 8 bases separating them. The CDR3 totals 9 residues. CDR3 coding DNA: TGTGCCAGCAGGACGGGGGAGTACTTC. Amino acid sequence: CASRTGEYF.

Details on this clone: Other DNA sequences of this sample code for an identical CDR3. The chain uses TRBV9 and TRBJ2-7; maybe TRBD2 (6 bases). Germline CDR1 SGDLS, CDR2 YYNGEE. CDR3 length: 15 residues. With 0 bases removed from V and 0 bases from J, the gap between germline ends came to 10 bases. Written as DNA, the CDR3 is TGTGCCAGCAGCGTAGCCCCGGGACTCTCCTACGAGCAGTACTTC. Translating gives CASSVAPGLSYEQYF.

The V call is TRBV19, the J call TRBJ1-5, with D uncertain. Germline CDR1 is LNHDA and CDR2 is SQIVND (reference sequence). Trimming stripped 7 bases from V and 2 bases from J, with 9 bases between. This CDR3 contains 13 residues. The CDR3 DNA sequence: TGTGCCAGTAAGCCAGGCCGCAATCAGCCCCAGCATTTT. Protein product: CASKPGRNQPQHF.

Comment on this clone: This may stem from a read error, because a much larger clone lies one nucleotide away. The V gene is TRBV13, the J gene TRBJ2-2; D is uncertain. V was cut by 6 bases and J by 3 bases, with 8 bases left in between. Germline assignment: CDR1 PRHDT and CDR2 FYEKMQ (reference sequence). This CDR3 region has 13 residues. The CDR3 nucleotides read TGTGCCAGCAGGAGGATGGACACCGGGGAGCTGTTTTTT. This sequence encodes CASRRMDTGELFF.

CDR3 residues: CASSLSGGPFYEQYF. DNA for the CDR3: TGCGCCAGCAGCTTGAGCGGGGGACCCTTCTACGAGCAGTACTTC. J is TRBJ2-7 and V is TRBV5-1, with 8 positions matching TRBD2. There are 15 residues in the CDR3. The ends lost 1 base at V and 3 bases at J; junction bases unmatched: 6. Per germline, CDR1 SGHRS and CDR2 YFSETQ.

This clone has only one observation. The gene calls are TRBV18 and TRBJ2-1, with D perhaps TRBD2 (7 bases). The length of the CDR3 is 19 residues. V shed 0 bases and J shed 0 bases, with 18 bases lying between them. CDR1 is KGHSH and CDR2 is LQKENI in the germline V gene. The CDR3 protein is CASSPPVGSGTTSYNEQFF. CDR3 DNA: TGTGCCAGCTCACCACCGGTTGGAAGCGGGACAACCTCCTACAATGAGCAGTTCTTC.

The V gene is TRBV20-1, the J gene TRBJ2-7, with TRBD2 matching 10 bases. CDR1 is DFQATT and CDR2 is SNEGSKA in the germline V gene (reference sequence). The CDR3 consists of 13 residues. V shed 3 bases, J shed 6 bases, and the junction held 5 bases outside the gene matches. CDR3 protein: CSASPSGRGEQYF. The CDR3 nucleotides are TGCAGTGCTAGTCCTAGCGGGAGAGGCGAGCAGTACTTC.

The chain couples TRBV4-2 to TRBJ2-1, with 8 bases aligning to TRBD2. The CDR3 loop spans 17 amino acids. V dropped 0 bases and J dropped 5; count of bases not matched to a gene: 9. CDR1 is LGHNA, CDR2 YNFKEQ, per germline. The CDR3 protein is CASSQEFGLAGDNEQFF. The CDR3 bases are TGTGCCAGCAGCCAAGAATTCGGGCTAGCGGGCGACAATGAGCAGTTCTTC.

The chain is built from TRBV10-2 and TRBJ2-2, with D perhaps TRBD2 (6 bases). The germline V gene has CDR1 WSHSY and CDR2 SAAADI. The V gene lost 4 bases and the J gene lost 3 bases, with 15 bases spanning the gap. The CDR3 extends over 16 amino acids. The CDR3 sequence is CASSVPSEGDTGELFF. CDR3 sequence (DNA): TGCGCCAGCAGTGTCCCTTCGGAGGGCGACACCGGGGAGCTGTTTTTT.

This CDR3 is CASSRSGSRQETQYF. CDR3 DNA: TGTGCCAGCAGCCGGAGCGGGAGTAGGCAAGAGACCCAGTACTTC. V is TRBV27 and J is TRBJ2-5, with TRBD2 matching over 8 bases. The CDR3 is 15 residues long. CDR1 and CDR2 (germline): MNHEY, SMNVEV (reference sequence). V shed 6 bases, J shed 2 bases, and the junction held 8 bases outside the gene matches.

This clone was seen only once. V usage is TRBV30 and J usage is TRBJ1-1; 7 bases map to TRBD1. Unmatched junction bases numbered 6, after V lost 5 bases and J lost 0 bases. CDR3 size: 14 residues. The germline V gene has CDR1 GTSNPN and CDR2 SVGIG (reference sequence). CDR3 sequence: CAWGPGQLNTEAFF. CDR3 nucleotides: TGTGCCTGGGGACCGGGACAGTTGAACACTGAAGCTTTCTTT.

The V call is TRBV29-1, the J call TRBJ1-4; D is undetermined. This CDR3 spans 15 amino acids. CDR1 and CDR2 from the germline V gene are SQVTM and ANQGSEA. Trimming removed 0 bases at V and 4 bases at J, with 12 bases between. The CDR3 loop reads CSVEDQAGSNEKLFF. CDR3 sequence (DNA): TGCAGCGTTGAAGATCAGGCGGGTAGTAATGAAAAACTGTTTTTT.

The rearrangement joins TRBV7-2 to TRBJ1-3; no definite D call. V was pared by 5 bases and J by 2 bases, with 16 bases between. This CDR3 has 16 residues. Germline V gene lookup returns CDR1 SGHTA and CDR2 FQGNSA. The CDR3 reads CASSVGGVRAGNTIYF. The CDR3 nucleotides are TGTGCCAGCAGCGTAGGCGGGGTACGTGCTGGAAACACCATATATTTT. The variable domain in full, with the rest retrieved from reference TRBV7-2 and TRBJ1-3, is GAGVSQSPSNKVTEKGKDVELRCDPISGHTALYWYRQSLGQGLEFLIYFQGNSAPDKSGLPSDRFSAERTGGSVSTLTIQRTQQEDSAVYLCASSVGGVRAGNTIYFGEGSWLTVV.

This clone was recorded a few times. V usage is TRBV30 and J usage is TRBJ1-6; a weak D match, TRBD1 (6 bases). This CDR3 contains 15 residues. V was pared by 0 bases and J by 7 bases, with 13 bases between. CDR1 and CDR2 (germline): GTSNPN, SVGIG (reference sequence). CDR3 loop: CAWSVQVRGNSPLHF. CDR3 coding DNA: TGTGCCTGGAGTGTACAGGTCAGGGGAAATTCACCCCTCCACTTT.